This T cell receptor beta chain was captured by sequencing in a study of T-cell memory formation after mild COVID-19. Study at large: Across donors, TCR clusters were largely donor specific.

Notes on the study in general: The authors did not confirm SARS-CoV-2 specificity of second-wave clones peaking day 37. Within pre-infection memory, some responding clones were found, suggesting cross-reactive memory joined.

The CDR3 consists of 16 residues. CDR1 and CDR2 from the germline V gene are SNHLY and FYNNEI. V was pared by 2 bases and J by 0 bases, with 11 bases between. Only a few counts were recorded for this clonotype. Antigen: not known. Libraries for TCRalpha and TCRbeta carried sample barcodes and unique molecular identifiers via 5'RACE. TCRdb reprocessed the 5' RACE reads via MiXCR and lists one record per CDR3 protein. The repertoire holds hundreds of thousands of distinct CDR3 sequences, 16% seen once, with 22% in the top ten. Sequenced material: PBMCs or a T cell subset sorted from them (not recorded which). This TCR was recovered from a man between 18 and 35 years old who had mild COVID-19 (a few samples of this study predate the infection). Cell type and time point are not known. V usage is TRBV2 and J usage is TRBJ1-5; D is unresolved. The CDR3 coding sequence is TGTGCCAGCAGTGAAAGTTGGGGATATAGCAATCAGCCCCAGCATTTT. This encodes CASSESWGYSNQPQHF.